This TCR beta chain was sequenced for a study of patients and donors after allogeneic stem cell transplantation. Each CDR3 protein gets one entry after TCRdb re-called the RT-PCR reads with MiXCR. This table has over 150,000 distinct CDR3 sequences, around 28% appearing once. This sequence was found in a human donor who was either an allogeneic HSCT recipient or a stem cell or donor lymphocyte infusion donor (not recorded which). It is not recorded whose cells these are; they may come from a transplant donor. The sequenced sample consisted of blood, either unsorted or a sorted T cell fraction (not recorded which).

The CDR3 DNA sequence: TGTGCCAGCAGCGGGGACAGCTATGGCTACACCTTC. It specifies CASSGDSYGYTF. This chain joins TRBV7-6 and TRBJ1-2, with 7 bases aligning to TRBD1. Trimming removed 5 bases from V and 4 bases from J; junction bases left unmatched: 1. Per the germline V gene, CDR1 is SGHVS and CDR2 is FNYEAQ. This CDR3 spans 12 amino acids.